The present TCR beta chain was sequenced within a study of regulatory T cells in long-lasting Graves disease. Study-wide results and caveats: Analysis covered peripheral blood alone, not thyroid tissue. Newly diagnosed Graves' patients had higher TCR diversity than persistent ones. The study found persistent patients shared more public clonotypes (2,741) than new patients (roughly 880).

V gave up 7 bases and J gave up 8 bases, with 23 bases separating them. This CDR3 has 15 residues. In germline, CDR1 is PRHDT, CDR2 FYEKMQ (reference sequence). Time point noted: newly diagnosed GD, antithyroid drugs for less than 3 months. The authors made the TCR library using RNA they extracted from PBMCs. Arm-PCR of CDR3 regions and iRepertoire HTBI primers were the basis on which TCR beta libraries were built. MiXCR, run by TCRdb on the multiplex PCR reads, gives a single entry per CDR3 protein. Of around 450,000 distinct CDR3 sequences in the sample, 15% were seen once. With respect to this clonotype: The antigen is undetermined.

The data also belong to a second study, concerning T cells in Graves' hyperthyroidism and ophthalmopathy. Per that study: The HTBI set primed first-round TCR CDR3 RT-PCR.

The clonotype originates from a woman aged 30 to 39 with Graves disease. The chain has TRBV13 and TRBJ1-1; weak D call: TRBD1 (5 bases). This material consisted of peripheral blood mononuclear cells (PBMCs), taken at new diagnosis, from a patient treated with antithyroid drugs. The CDR3 spells CASNEGSNAVREAFF. DNA of the CDR3: TGTGCCAGCAACGAGGGGAGTAACGCCGTCCGGGAAGCTTTCTTT.